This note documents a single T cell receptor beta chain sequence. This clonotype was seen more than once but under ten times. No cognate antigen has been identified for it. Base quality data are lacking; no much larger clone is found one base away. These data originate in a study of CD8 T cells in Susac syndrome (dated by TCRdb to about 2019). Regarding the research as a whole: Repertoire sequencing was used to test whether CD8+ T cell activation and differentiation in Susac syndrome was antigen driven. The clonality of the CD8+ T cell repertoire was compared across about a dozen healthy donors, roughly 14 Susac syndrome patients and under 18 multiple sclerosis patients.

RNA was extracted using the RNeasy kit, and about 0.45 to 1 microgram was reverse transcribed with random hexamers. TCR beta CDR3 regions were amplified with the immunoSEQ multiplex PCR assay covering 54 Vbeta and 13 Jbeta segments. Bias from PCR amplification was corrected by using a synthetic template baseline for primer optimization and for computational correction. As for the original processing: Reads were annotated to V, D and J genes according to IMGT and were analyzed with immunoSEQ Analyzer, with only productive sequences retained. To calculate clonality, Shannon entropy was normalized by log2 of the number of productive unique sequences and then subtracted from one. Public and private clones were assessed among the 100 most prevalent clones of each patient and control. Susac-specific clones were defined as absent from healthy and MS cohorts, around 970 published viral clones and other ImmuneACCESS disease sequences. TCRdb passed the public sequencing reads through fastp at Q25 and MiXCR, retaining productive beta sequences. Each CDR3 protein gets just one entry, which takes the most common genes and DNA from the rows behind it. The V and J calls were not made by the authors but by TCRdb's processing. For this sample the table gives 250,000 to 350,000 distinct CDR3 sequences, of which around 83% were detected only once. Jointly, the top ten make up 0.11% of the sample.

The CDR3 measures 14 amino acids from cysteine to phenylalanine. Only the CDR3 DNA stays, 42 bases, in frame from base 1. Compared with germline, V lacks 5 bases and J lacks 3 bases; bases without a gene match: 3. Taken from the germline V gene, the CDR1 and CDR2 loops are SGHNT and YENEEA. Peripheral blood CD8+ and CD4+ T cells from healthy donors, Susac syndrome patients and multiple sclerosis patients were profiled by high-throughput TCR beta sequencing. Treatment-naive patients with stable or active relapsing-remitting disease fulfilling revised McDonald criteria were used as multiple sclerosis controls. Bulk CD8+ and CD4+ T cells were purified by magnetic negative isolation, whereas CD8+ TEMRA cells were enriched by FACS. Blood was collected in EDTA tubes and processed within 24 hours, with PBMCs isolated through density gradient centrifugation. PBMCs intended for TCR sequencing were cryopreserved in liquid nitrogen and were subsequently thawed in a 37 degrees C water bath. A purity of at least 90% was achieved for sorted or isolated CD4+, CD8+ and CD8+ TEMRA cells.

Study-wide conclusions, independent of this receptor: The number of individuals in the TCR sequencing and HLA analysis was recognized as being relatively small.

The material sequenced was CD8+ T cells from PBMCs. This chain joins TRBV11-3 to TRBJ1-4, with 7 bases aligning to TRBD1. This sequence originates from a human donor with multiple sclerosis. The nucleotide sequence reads TGTGCCAGCAGCCGACAGGGACCTAATGAAAAACTGTTTTTT. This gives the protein CASSRQGPNEKLFF. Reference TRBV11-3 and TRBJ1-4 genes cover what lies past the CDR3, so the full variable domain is EAGVVQSPRYKIIEKKQPVAFWCNPISGHNTLYWYLQNLGQGPELLIRYENEEAVDDSQLPKDRFSAERLKGVDSTLKIQPAELGDSAVYLCASSRQGPNEKLFFGSGTQLSVL.